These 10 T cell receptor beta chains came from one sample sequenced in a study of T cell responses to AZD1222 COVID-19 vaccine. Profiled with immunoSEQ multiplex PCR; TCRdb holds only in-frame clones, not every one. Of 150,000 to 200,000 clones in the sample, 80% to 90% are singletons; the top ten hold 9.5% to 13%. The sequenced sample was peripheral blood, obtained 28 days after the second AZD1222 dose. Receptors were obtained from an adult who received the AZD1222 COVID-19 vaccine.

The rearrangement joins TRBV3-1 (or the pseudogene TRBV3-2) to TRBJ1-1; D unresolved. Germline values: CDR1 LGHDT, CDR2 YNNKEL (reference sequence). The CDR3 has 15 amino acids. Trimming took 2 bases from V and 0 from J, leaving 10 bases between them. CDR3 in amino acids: CASSQTQLLNTEAFF. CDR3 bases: TGTGCCAGCAGCCAAACCCAGCTCCTGAACACTGAAGCTTTCTTT.

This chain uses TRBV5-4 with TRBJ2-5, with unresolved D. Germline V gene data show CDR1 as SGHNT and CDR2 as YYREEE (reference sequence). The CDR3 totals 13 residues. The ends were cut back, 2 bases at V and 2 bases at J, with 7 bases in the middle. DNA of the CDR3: TGTGCCAGCAGCTTCTCCTTACAAGAGACCCAGTACTTC. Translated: CASSFSLQETQYF.

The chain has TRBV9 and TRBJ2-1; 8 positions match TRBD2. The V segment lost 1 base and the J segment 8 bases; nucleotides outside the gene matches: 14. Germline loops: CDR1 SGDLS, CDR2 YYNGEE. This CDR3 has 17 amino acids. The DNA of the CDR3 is TGTGCCAGCAGCGTACACCCGGGACTAGATTCTGGGGATGAGCAGTTCTTC. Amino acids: CASSVHPGLDSGDEQFF. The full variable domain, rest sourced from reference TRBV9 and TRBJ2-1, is DSGVTQTPKHLITATGQRVTLRCSPRSGDLSVYWYQQSLDQGLQFLIQYYNGEERAKGNILERFSAQQFPDLHSELNLSSLELGDSALYFCASSVHPGLDSGDEQFFGPGTRLTVL.

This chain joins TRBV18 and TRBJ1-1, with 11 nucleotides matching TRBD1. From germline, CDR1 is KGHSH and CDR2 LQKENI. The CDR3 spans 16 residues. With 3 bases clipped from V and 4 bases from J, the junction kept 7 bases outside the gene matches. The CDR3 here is CASSPLRGTGGTEAFF. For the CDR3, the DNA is TGTGCCAGCTCACCTCTACGCGGGACAGGGGGCACTGAAGCTTTCTTT. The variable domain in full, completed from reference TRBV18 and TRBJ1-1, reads NAGVMQNPRHLVRRRGQEARLRCSPMKGHSHVYWYRQLPEEGLKFMVYLQKENIIDESGMPKERFSAEFPKEGPSILRIQQVVRGDSAAYFCASSPLRGTGGTEAFFGQGTRLTVV.

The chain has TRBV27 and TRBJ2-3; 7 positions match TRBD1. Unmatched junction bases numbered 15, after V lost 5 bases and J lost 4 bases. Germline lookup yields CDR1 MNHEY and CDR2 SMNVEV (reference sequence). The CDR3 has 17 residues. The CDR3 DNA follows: TGTGCCAGCAGTCGGCTGATTGACAGGGACGCTCCAGATACGCAGTATTTT. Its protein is CASSRLIDRDAPDTQYF.

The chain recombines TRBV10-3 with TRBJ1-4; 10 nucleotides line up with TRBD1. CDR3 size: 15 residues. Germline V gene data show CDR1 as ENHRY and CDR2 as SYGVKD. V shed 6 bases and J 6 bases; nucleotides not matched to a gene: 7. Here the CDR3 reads CAIRGSGTGDEKLFF. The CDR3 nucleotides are TGTGCCATCAGGGGGTCCGGGACAGGGGATGAAAAACTGTTTTTT.

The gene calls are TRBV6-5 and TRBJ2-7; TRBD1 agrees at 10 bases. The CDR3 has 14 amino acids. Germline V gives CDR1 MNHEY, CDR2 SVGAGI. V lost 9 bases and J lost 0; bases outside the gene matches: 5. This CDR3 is CASRTGGNSYEQYF. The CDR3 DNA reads TGTGCCAGTCGGACAGGGGGTAACTCCTACGAGCAGTACTTC.

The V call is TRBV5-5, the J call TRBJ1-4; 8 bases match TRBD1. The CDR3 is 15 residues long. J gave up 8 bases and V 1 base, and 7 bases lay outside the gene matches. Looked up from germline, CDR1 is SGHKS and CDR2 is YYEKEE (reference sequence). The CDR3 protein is CASSLSVTGDEKLFF. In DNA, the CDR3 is TGTGCCAGCAGCTTGTCGGTGACAGGGGACGAAAAACTGTTTTTT.

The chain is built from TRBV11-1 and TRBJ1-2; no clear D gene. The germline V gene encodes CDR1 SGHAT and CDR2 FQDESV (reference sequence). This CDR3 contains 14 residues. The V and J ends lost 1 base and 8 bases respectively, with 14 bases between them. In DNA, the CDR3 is TGTGCCAGCAGCTTAGGGCCTGGATTGGGCGGCTACACCTTC. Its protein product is CASSLGPGLGGYTF. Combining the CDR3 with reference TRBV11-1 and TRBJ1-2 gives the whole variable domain EAEVAQSPRYKITEKSQAVAFWCDPISGHATLYWYRQILGQGPELLVQFQDESVVDDSQLPKDRFSAERLKGVDSTLKIQPAELGDSAMYLCASSLGPGLGGYTFGSGTRLTVV.

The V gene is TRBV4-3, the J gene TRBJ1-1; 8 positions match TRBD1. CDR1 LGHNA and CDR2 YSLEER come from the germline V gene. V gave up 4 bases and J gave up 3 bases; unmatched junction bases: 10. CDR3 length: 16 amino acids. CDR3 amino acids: CASSPNAGGKDTEAFF. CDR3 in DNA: TGCGCCAGCAGCCCAAACGCAGGGGGCAAGGACACTGAAGCTTTCTTT.